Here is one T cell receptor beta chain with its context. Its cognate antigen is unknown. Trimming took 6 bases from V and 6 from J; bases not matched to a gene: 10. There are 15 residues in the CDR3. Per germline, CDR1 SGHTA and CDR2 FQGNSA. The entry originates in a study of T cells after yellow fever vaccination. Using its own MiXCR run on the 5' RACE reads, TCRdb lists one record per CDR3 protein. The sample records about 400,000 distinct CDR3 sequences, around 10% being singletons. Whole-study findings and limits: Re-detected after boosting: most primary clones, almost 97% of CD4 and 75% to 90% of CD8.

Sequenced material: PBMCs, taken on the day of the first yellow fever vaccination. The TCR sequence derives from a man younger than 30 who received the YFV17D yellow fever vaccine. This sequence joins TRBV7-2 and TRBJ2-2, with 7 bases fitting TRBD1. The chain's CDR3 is CASRPDRVFAGELFF. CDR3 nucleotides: TGTGCCAGCAGACCCGACAGGGTCTTTGCCGGGGAGCTGTTTTTT.